Listed below are T cell receptor beta chains from one sample, sequenced in a study of CD4+ T cells in melanoma. Method: immunoSEQ multiplex PCR; TCRdb's copy keeps in-frame clones and lacks some. The sample includes over 100,000 clones, 92% of them seen just once. Material: peripheral blood. The receptors were gathered from a human donor with melanoma. Both conserved end residues are part of each CDR3. The D gene is left open where the match is weak. A row's size may be missing; if present it is once, few, many or a size class.

J gene | V gene | clone size | D gene | CDR3 protein | CDR3 DNA
TRBJ2-1 | TRBV25-1 | . | TRBD1 | CASSEIRDREDVEQFF | TGTGCCAGCAGTGAGATCCGGGACAGGGAAGACGTTGAGCAGTTCTTC
TRBJ1-4 | TRBV29-1 | . | . | CSVEWMGAVGEKLFF | TGCAGCGTTGAATGGATGGGGGCGGTGGGTGAAAAACTGTTTTTT
TRBJ2-2 | TRBV11-3 | . | . | CASSLSWGTLNTGELFF | TGTGCCAGCAGCTTGTCATGGGGGACACTTAACACCGGGGAGCTGTTTTTT
TRBJ1-1 | TRBV28 | . | . | CASSLTRYRGNTEAFF | TGTGCCAGCAGTTTAACGCGTTATAGGGGGAACACTGAAGCTTTCTTT
TRBJ1-2 | TRBV6-1 | . | . | CASSSTAAAGGYTF | TGTGCCAGCAGTAGTACGGCAGCGGCTGGGGGCTACACCTTC
TRBJ1-2 | TRBV19 | . | TRBD1 | CASRMTGGNYGYTF | TGTGCCAGTAGGATGACAGGGGGGAACTATGGCTACACCTTC
TRBJ1-5 | TRBV19 | . | TRBD1 | CASSMGRQGRNQPQHF | TGTGCCAGTAGTATGGGTCGACAGGGGAGGAATCAGCCCCAGCATTTT
TRBJ2-7 | TRBV7-8 | . | TRBD1 | CASSFGQGAGAMLEQYF | TGTGCCAGCAGCTTCGGACAGGGGGCAGGGGCAATGCTCGAGCAGTACTTC
TRBJ2-5 | TRBV10-2 | . | TRBD2 | CASRGTSGGSETQYF | TGCGCCAGCAGAGGGACTAGCGGGGGTTCAGAGACCCAGTACTTC
TRBJ2-3 | TRBV7-2 | . | . | CASSPRRDSDTQYF | TGTGCCAGCAGCCCTCGGAGGGATTCAGATACGCAGTATTTT
TRBJ2-5 | TRBV9 | . | . | CASSVEPWQETQYF | TGTGCCAGCAGCGTAGAGCCTTGGCAAGAGACCCAGTACTTC
TRBJ2-7 | TRBV7-8 | . | . | CASSLAPSSEQYF | TGTGCCAGCAGCTTAGCTCCGTCAAGCGAGCAGTACTTC
TRBJ1-5 | TRBV6-1 | . | . | CASSERSEPQHF | TGTGCCAGCAGTGAAAGGTCAGAGCCCCAGCATTTT
TRBJ2-1 | TRBV4-3 | . | . | CASSQDRVSDEQFF | TGCGCCAGCAGCCAAGATCGAGTCTCCGATGAGCAGTTCTTC
TRBJ2-5 | TRBV6-6 | once | . | CASGLRVETQYF | TGTGCCAGCGGACTCAGGGTAGAGACCCAGTACTTC
TRBJ2-7 | TRBV14 | . | . | CASSQRGHEQYF | TGTGCCAGCAGCCAACGGGGCCACGAGCAGTACTTC
TRBJ2-1 | TRBV7-2 | . | . | CASSQNPGSYNEQFF | TGTGCCAGCAGCCAAAACCCGGGCTCCTACAATGAGCAGTTCTTC
TRBJ2-7 | TRBV2 | . | . | CASSEWAAYEQYF | TGTGCCAGCAGTGAATGGGCCGCCTACGAGCAGTACTTC
TRBJ1-5 | TRBV19 | . | . | CASTERPLAFNQPQHF | TGTGCCAGTACCGAGAGACCACTAGCCTTCAATCAGCCCCAGCATTTT
TRBJ1-3 | TRBV4-1 | . | . | CASSQLTGGRNTIYF | TGCGCCAGCAGCCAACTAACAGGTGGGAGAAACACCATATATTTT
TRBJ2-5 | TRBV5-1 | . | . | CASSGALGETQYF | TGCGCCAGCAGCGGGGCGCTCGGGGAGACCCAGTACTTC
TRBJ1-3 | TRBV6-6 | . | . | CASSYNSGNTIYF | TGTGCCAGCAGTTACAACTCTGGAAACACCATATATTTT
TRBJ2-3 | TRBV29-1 | once | . | CSGQKGTDTQYF | TGCAGCGGACAGAAGGGGACAGATACGCAGTATTTT
TRBJ2-7 | TRBV5-5 | . | . | CASSFGVSYEQYF | TGTGCCAGCAGCTTCGGAGTTTCCTACGAGCAGTACTTC